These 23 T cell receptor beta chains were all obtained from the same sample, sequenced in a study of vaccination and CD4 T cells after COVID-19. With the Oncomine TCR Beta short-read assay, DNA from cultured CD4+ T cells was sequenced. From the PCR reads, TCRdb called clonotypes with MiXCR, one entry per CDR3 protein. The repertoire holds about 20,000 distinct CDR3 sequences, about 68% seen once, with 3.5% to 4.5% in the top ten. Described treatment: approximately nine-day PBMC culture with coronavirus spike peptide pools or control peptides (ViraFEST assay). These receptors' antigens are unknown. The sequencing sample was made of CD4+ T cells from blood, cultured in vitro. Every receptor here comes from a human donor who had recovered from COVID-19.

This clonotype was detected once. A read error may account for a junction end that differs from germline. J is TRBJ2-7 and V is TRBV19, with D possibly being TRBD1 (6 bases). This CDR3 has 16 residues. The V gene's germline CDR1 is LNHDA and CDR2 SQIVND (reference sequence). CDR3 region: CASSIGDGTHPYEQYF. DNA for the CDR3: TGTGCCAGTAGCATAGGGGACGGGACACACCCCTACGAGCAGTACTTC.

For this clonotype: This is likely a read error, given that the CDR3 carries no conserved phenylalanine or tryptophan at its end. CDR3 coding DNA: TGTGCCAGCAGAGCTAGCGGGCCCTCCTACCAAGAGACCCAGTACCTC. Its protein product is CASRASGPSYQETQYL. The chain joins TRBV7-2 to TRBJ2-5, with 8 bases lining up with TRBD2. The germline V gene has CDR1 SGHTA and CDR2 FQGNSA. J gave up 0 bases and V 6 bases, and 9 bases lay outside the gene matches. This CDR3 has 16 amino acids.

CDR3 bases: TGTGCCAGCAGGGACAGTAGCAATCAGCCCCAGCATTTT. Protein sequence: CASRDSSNQPQHF. The genes are TRBV6-1 and TRBJ1-5; D might be TRBD1 (6 bases). CDR3 length equals 13 residues. Trimming removed 6 bases from V and 0 bases from J, with 6 bases in between. Germline lookup yields CDR1 MNHNS and CDR2 SASEGT.

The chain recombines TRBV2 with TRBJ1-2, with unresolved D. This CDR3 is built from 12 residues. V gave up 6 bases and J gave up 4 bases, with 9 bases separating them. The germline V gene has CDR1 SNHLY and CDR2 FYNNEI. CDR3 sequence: CASSLDGYGYTF. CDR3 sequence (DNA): TGTGCCAGCAGCTTGGACGGCTATGGCTACACCTTC.

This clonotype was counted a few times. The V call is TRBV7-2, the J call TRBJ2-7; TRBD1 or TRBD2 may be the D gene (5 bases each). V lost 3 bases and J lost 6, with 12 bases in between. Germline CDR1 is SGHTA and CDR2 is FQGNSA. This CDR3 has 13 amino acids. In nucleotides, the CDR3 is TGTGCCAGCAGCTTCTCCGGGGCGGTCGAGCAGTACTTC. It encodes CASSFSGAVEQYF.

The CDR3 DNA reads as TGTGCCAGCAGTTTAGGGCAGAAACAGGGTGGCTACACCTTC. Its protein product is CASSLGQKQGGYTF. The rearrangement joins TRBV12-3 or TRBV12-4 to TRBJ1-2; D perhaps matches TRBD1 (6 bases). The ends were cut back, 1 base at V and 7 bases at J, with 13 bases in the middle. CDR3 length equals 14 residues.

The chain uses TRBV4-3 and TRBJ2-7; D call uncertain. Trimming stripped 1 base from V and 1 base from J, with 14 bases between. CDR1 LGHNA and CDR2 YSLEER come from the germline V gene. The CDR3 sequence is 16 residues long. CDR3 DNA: TGCGCCAGCAGCCAAGGGGCAAGGGATGCGTCCTACGAGCAGTACTTC. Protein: CASSQGARDASYEQYF.

The CDR3 coding sequence is TGTGCCAGTAGTATAGCACCCACTTTCCACAGTCACGAGCAGTACTTC. Amino acid sequence: CASSIAPTFHSHEQYF. The gene calls are TRBV19 and TRBJ2-7; D is unresolved. The CDR3 contains 16 residues. Per the germline V gene, CDR1 is LNHDA and CDR2 is SQIVND (reference sequence). Trimming took 1 base from V and 5 from J, leaving 18 bases between them.

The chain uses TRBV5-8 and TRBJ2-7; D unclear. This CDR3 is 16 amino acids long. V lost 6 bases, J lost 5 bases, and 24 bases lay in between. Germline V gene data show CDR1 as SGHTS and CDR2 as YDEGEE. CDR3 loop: CASTQIVVGKGHEQYF. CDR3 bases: TGTGCCAGCACCCAAATTGTGGTGGGAAAAGGCCACGAGCAGTACTTC.

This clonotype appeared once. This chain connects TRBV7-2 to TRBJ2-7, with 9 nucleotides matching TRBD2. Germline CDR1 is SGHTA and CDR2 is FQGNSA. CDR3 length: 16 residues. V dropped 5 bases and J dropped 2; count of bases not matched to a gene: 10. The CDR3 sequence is CASSAKARGGPYEQYF. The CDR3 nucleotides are TGTGCCAGCAGCGCAAAGGCGCGGGGGGGTCCCTACGAGCAGTACTTC.

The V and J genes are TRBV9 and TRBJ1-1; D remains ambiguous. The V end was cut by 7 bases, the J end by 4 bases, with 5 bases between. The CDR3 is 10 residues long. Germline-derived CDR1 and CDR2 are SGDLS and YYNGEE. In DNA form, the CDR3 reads TGTGCCAGCTTCGGCACTGAAGCTTTCTTT. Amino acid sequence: CASFGTEAFF. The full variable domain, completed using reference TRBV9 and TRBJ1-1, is DSGVTQTPKHLITATGQRVTLRCSPRSGDLSVYWYQQSLDQGLQFLIQYYNGEERAKGNILERFSAQQFPDLHSELNLSSLELGDSALYFCASFGTEAFFGQGTRLTVV.

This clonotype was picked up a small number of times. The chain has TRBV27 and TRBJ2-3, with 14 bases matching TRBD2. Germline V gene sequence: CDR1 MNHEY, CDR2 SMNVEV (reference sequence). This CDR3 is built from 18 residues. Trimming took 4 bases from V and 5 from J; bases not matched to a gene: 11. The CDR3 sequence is CASSSPPGLAGVGDTQYF. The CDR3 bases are TGTGCCAGCAGTTCTCCCCCGGGACTAGCGGGAGTAGGAGATACGCAGTATTTT.

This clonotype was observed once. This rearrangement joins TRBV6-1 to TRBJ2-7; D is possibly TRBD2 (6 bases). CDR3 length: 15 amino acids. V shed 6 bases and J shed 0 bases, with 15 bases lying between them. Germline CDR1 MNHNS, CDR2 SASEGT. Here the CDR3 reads CASREGPASSYEQYF. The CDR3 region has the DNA TGTGCCAGCAGGGAGGGACCCGCGAGCTCCTACGAGCAGTACTTC.

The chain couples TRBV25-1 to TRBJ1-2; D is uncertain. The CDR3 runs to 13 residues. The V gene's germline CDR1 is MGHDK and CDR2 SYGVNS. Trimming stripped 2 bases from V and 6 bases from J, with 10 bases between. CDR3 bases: TGTGCCAGCAGTGAAGTAAAAGGGAATGGCTACACCTTC. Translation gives CASSEVKGNGYTF.

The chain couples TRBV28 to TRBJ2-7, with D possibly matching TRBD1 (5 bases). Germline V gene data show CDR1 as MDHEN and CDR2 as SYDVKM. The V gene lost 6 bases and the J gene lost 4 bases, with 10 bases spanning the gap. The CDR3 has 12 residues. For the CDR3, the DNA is TGTGCCAGCAGAGGACAACTTTACGAGCAGTACTTC. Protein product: CASRGQLYEQYF.

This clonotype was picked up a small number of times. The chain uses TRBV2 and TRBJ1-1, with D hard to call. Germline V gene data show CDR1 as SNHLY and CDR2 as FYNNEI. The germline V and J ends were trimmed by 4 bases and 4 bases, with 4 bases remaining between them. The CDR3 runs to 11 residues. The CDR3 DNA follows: TGTGCCAGCAGTGCGTTCACTGAAGCTTTCTTT. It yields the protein CASSAFTEAFF.

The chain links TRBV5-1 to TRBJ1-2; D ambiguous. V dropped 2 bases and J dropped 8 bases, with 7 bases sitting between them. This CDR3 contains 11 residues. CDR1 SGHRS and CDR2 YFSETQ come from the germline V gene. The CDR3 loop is CASSFNGGYTF. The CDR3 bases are TGCGCCAGCAGCTTCAATGGGGGCTACACCTTC. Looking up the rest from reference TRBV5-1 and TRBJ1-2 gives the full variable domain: KAGVTQTPRYLIKTRGQQVTLSCSPISGHRSVSWYQQTPGQGLQFLFEYFSETQRNKGNFPGRFSGRQFSNSRSEMNVSTLELGDSALYLCASSFNGGYTFGSGTRLTVV.

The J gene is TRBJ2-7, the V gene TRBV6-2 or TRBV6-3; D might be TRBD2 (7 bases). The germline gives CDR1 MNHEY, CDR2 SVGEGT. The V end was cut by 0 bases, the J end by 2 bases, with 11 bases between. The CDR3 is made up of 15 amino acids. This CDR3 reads CASSYSWGGAYEQYF. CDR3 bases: TGTGCCAGCAGTTACTCCTGGGGGGGCGCCTACGAGCAGTACTTC.

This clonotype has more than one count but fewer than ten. Here the CDR3 reads CATSRDRNYGYTF. The CDR3 DNA follows: TGTGCCACCAGCAGAGACAGGAACTATGGCTACACCTTC. The chain joins TRBV15 to TRBJ1-2, with D unresolved. CDR3 size: 13 residues. The germline V and J ends were trimmed by 0 bases and 2 bases, with 4 bases remaining between them. Germline V CDR1 and CDR2: LNHNV, YYDKDF (reference sequence).

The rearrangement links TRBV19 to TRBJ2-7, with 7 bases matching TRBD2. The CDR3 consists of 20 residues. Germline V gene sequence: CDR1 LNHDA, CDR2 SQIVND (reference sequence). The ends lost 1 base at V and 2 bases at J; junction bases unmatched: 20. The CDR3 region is CASSIVQRSSGNYDTYEQYF. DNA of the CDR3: TGTGCCAGTAGTATAGTCCAAAGGTCTAGCGGAAACTACGACACCTACGAGCAGTACTTC.

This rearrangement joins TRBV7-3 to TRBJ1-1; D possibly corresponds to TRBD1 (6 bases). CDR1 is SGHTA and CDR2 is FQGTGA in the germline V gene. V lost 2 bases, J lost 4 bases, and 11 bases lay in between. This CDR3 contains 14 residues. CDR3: CASSLQGSGTEAFF. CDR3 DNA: TGTGCCAGCAGCTTACAGGGGTCAGGCACTGAAGCTTTCTTT.

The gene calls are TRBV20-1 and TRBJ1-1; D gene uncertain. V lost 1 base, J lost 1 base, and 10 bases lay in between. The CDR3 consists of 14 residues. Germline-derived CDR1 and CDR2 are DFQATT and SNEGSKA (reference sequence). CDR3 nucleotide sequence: TGCAGTGCTAGAGTTCCAGGTGCGAACACTGAAGCTTTCTTT. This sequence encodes CSARVPGANTEAFF.

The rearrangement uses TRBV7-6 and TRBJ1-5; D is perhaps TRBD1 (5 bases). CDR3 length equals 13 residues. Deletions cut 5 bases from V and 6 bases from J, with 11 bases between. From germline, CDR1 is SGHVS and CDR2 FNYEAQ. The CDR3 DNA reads TGTGCCAGCAGCCTCTCAGGGACTCAGCCCCAGCATTTT. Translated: CASSLSGTQPQHF. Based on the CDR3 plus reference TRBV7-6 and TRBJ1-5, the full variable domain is GAGVSQSPRYKVTKRGQDVALRCDPISGHVSLYWYRQALGQGPEFLTYFNYEAQQDKSGLPNDRFSAERPEGSISTLTIQRTEQRDSAMYRCASSLSGTQPQHFGDGTRLSIL.